These 22 T cell receptor beta chains share one sample of origin, sequenced in a study of response to subunit inactivated influenza vaccine. TCRdb passed the RT-PCR reads through MiXCR, listing each CDR3 protein once. The sample has about 620,000 distinct CDR3 sequences, about 11% seen once; the top ten hold 9.5% to 12%. This sample was also put to use in a study of T cells expressing NK-cell markers. That investigation notes: UMIs accompanied the 5'RACE template switching by which TCR beta cDNA was made.

Sample: PBMCs from blood, taken on the day of vaccination. The receptors here all came from a man aged 45 to 65 who received an inactivated influenza vaccine.

This clonotype was counted a few times. The chain is built from TRBV27 and TRBJ2-7; either TRBD1 or TRBD2 may supply D (5 bases each). The V and J ends lost 6 bases and 3 bases respectively, with 15 bases between them. CDR1 and CDR2 from the germline V gene are MNHEY and SMNVEV (reference sequence). This CDR3 spans 14 amino acids. As DNA, the CDR3 is TGTGCCAGCAGAGGCAGGGAGAGAGTCTACGAGCAGTACTTC. Amino acid sequence: CASRGRERVYEQYF.

This clonotype turned up a few times. The rearrangement joins TRBV4-1 to TRBJ2-5; no clear D gene. Germline V lookup: CDR1 MGHRA, CDR2 YSYEKL. The CDR3 is 16 amino acids. The V end was cut by 0 bases, the J end by 0 bases, with 11 bases between. The CDR3 loop reads CASSQDWPPYQETQYF. In nucleotides, the CDR3 is TGCGCCAGCAGCCAAGATTGGCCCCCGTACCAAGAGACCCAGTACTTC.

This clonotype came up a few times. The rearrangement links TRBV2 to TRBJ2-6; 10 bases fit TRBD2. Germline values: CDR1 SNHLY, CDR2 FYNNEI. V trimming: 8 bases; J trimming: 4 bases; junction bases outside the gene matches: 5. This CDR3 region has 15 residues. CDR3 amino acids: CASLLAGLGANVLTF. As DNA, the CDR3 is TGTGCCAGCCTACTAGCGGGGTTAGGGGCCAACGTCCTGACTTTC.

This clonotype was seen more than once but under ten times. The chain uses TRBV5-1 and TRBJ2-2; 9 bases agree with TRBD2. J was trimmed by 0 bases and V by 4 bases; bases with no gene match: 19. The CDR3 has 21 residues. CDR1 is SGHRS and CDR2 is YFSETQ in the germline V gene. CDR3 sequence (DNA): TGCGCCAGCAGCCCGCTCGTTGGGTCTAGCGGGATACATACGAACACCGGGGAGCTGTTTTTT. This sequence encodes CASSPLVGSSGIHTNTGELFF.

This clonotype was detected many times. This chain uses TRBV18 with TRBJ1-6; 10 bases are shared with TRBD1. The junction had 6 bases not matched to a gene; V was cut back by 6 bases and J by 10 bases. Germline V lookup: CDR1 KGHSH, CDR2 LQKENI. This CDR3 spans 14 amino acids. CDR3 nucleotides: TGTGCCAGCTCCAGGGACAGGGGAAACTCACCCCTCCACTTT. It specifies CASSRDRGNSPLHF.

This clonotype has just a few counts. CDR3 in DNA: TGTGCCAGCAGCCAGTGGAGGACTAGTGGCGAGCAGTACTTC. This sequence encodes CASSQWRTSGEQYF. The rearrangement joins TRBV3-1 to TRBJ2-7, with 7 bases identical to TRBD2. With V trimmed by 3 bases and J by 6 bases, 8 bases remained unmatched. Germline V gives CDR1 LGHDT, CDR2 YNNKEL (reference sequence). This CDR3 is 14 amino acids long.

This clonotype has at least ten counts. The chain combines TRBV28 with TRBJ2-5; the match to TRBD2 covers 12 bases. The CDR3 is made up of 17 amino acids. Trimming cost V 1 base and J 4 bases; bases outside gene matches: 7. Looked up from germline, CDR1 is MDHEN and CDR2 is SYDVKM. The CDR3 spells CASSLSLLAGGLETQYF. In DNA, the CDR3 is TGTGCCAGCAGTTTATCCCTCCTAGCGGGAGGGTTAGAGACCCAGTACTTC.

This clonotype was detected only a few times. In DNA form, the CDR3 reads TGCGCCAGCAGTGGGTCCGGGGGGGCCTACAATGAGCAGTTCTTC. Its protein is CASSGSGGAYNEQFF. The chain employs TRBV10-1 and TRBJ2-1; 8 bases align to TRBD2. This CDR3 is 15 amino acids long. CDR1 and CDR2 from the germline V gene are WNHNN and SYGVQD (reference sequence). With 4 bases clipped from V and 2 bases from J, the junction kept 4 bases outside the gene matches.

This clonotype showed up just a few times. The rearrangement uses TRBV29-1 and TRBJ2-1, with D perhaps TRBD2 (6 bases). V dropped 3 bases and J dropped 9 bases, with 12 bases sitting between them. This CDR3 comprises 12 residues. Germline CDR1 reads SQVTM; CDR2 reads ANQGSEA. The chain's CDR3 is CSVEEGFGEQFF. CDR3 sequence (DNA): TGCAGCGTTGAGGAGGGTTTCGGTGAGCAGTTCTTC.

This sequence joins TRBV2 and TRBJ2-3; 14 bases are a match to TRBD2. The CDR3 length is 18 residues. J was trimmed by 1 base and V by 9 bases; bases with no gene match: 12. Germline V gives CDR1 SNHLY, CDR2 FYNNEI. The chain's CDR3 is CARSSGTSGRFGTDTQYF. CDR3 DNA sequence: TGTGCCAGGAGCTCCGGGACTAGCGGGAGATTTGGCACAGATACGCAGTATTTT.

This clonotype was seen ten or more times. The chain links TRBV29-1 to TRBJ2-7, with 7 nucleotides matching TRBD2. Germline values: CDR1 SQVTM, CDR2 ANQGSEA. V was pared by 7 bases and J by 5 bases, with 11 bases of the junction left unmatched. The length of the CDR3 is 13 residues. CDR3 sequence (DNA): TGCAGCGCTCGGGGACTGGGAGGGAACGAGCAGTACTTC. Translated, it gives CSARGLGGNEQYF.

The chain employs TRBV10-3 and TRBJ2-4; TRBD2 agrees at 12 bases. Germline V CDR1 and CDR2: ENHRY, SYGVKD. V was pared by 2 bases and J by 3 bases, with 5 bases of the junction left unmatched. The CDR3 is made up of 17 amino acids. The CDR3 coding sequence is TGTGCCATCAGTGAGGCTCTAGCGGGGGGGGGCAAAAACATTCAGTACTTC. Its translation is CAISEALAGGGKNIQYF.

This clonotype was seen only a few times. The rearrangement links TRBV5-1 to TRBJ2-3, with 7 bases that match TRBD2. The germline CDR1 and CDR2 sequences are SGHRS and YFSETQ. V trimming: 0 bases; J trimming: 4 bases; junction bases outside the gene matches: 5. The CDR3 totals 15 residues. The CDR3 DNA is TGCGCCAGCAGCTTGGGGGCGGGAGCATCAGATACGCAGTATTTT. Amino acids: CASSLGAGASDTQYF.

J is TRBJ2-3 and V is TRBV9; D is perhaps TRBD2 (6 bases). The CDR3 is 16 residues long. Germline loops: CDR1 SGDLS, CDR2 YYNGEE. V shed 0 bases and J shed 0 bases, with 11 bases lying between them. DNA for the CDR3: TGTGCCAGCAGCGTAGATCTAGCGCTGAGCACAGATACGCAGTATTTT. It specifies CASSVDLALSTDTQYF.

This clonotype turned up a few times. The CDR3 sequence: CSARDREVPGELFF. CDR3 DNA sequence: TGCAGTGCTAGAGATCGCGAGGTTCCCGGGGAGCTGTTTTTT. V is TRBV20-1 and J is TRBJ2-2; D gene ambiguous. The V gene lost 0 bases and the J gene lost 6 bases, with 11 bases spanning the gap. The germline V gene encodes CDR1 DFQATT and CDR2 SNEGSKA (reference sequence). CDR3 length: 14 amino acids.

This clonotype appeared many times. V is TRBV28 and J is TRBJ2-2; D unresolved. Deletions cut 3 bases from V and 2 bases from J, with 7 bases between. Germline V lookup: CDR1 MDHEN, CDR2 SYDVKM. CDR3 length equals 14 residues. The CDR3: CASSFGGNTGELFF. The CDR3 DNA sequence: TGTGCCAGCAGTTTCGGTGGAAACACCGGGGAGCTGTTTTTT. The whole variable domain, remainder taken from reference TRBV28 and TRBJ2-2, is DVKVTQSSRYLVKRTGEKVFLECVQDMDHENMFWYRQDPGLGLRLIYFSYDVKMKEKGDIPEGYSVSREKKERFSLILESASTNQTSMYLCASSFGGNTGELFFGEGSRLTVL.

V and J are TRBV7-2 and TRBJ1-2, with D perhaps TRBD1 (5 bases). V lost 4 bases to trimming and J lost 4 bases, with 13 bases between them. The V gene's germline CDR1 is SGHTA and CDR2 FQGNSA. This CDR3 comprises 14 residues. CDR3 sequence (DNA): TGTGCCAGCAGCTCAGCGGGGGTTAGCTATGGCTACACCTTC. This encodes CASSSAGVSYGYTF.

This clonotype showed up many times. The chain combines TRBV15 with TRBJ1-2; D is undetermined. Germline CDR1 is LNHNV and CDR2 is YYDKDF (reference sequence). The CDR3 is 14 amino acids. Trimming stripped 5 bases from V and 3 bases from J, with 13 bases between. The CDR3 DNA is TGTGCCACCAGCGGTAGAATATCAGACTATGGCTACACCTTC. Translated: CATSGRISDYGYTF.

By share, this clonotype ranks as medium-sized. The chain uses TRBV28 and TRBJ2-5; 8 bases map to TRBD1. The length of the CDR3 is 13 residues. V lost 5 bases, J lost 4 bases, and 3 bases stayed unmatched. Germline lookup yields CDR1 MDHEN and CDR2 SYDVKM. CDR3 loop: CASSDTGGETQYF. CDR3 in DNA: TGTGCCAGCAGTGACACAGGGGGAGAGACCCAGTACTTC. The full variable domain, its missing parts supplied by reference TRBV28 and TRBJ2-5, is DVKVTQSSRYLVKRTGEKVFLECVQDMDHENMFWYRQDPGLGLRLIYFSYDVKMKEKGDIPEGYSVSREKKERFSLILESASTNQTSMYLCASSDTGGETQYFGPGTRLLVL.

This clonotype was counted a few times. The V gene is TRBV29-1, the J gene TRBJ2-3; D possibly matches TRBD1 or TRBD2 (5 bases each). Germline V gene data show CDR1 as SQVTM and CDR2 as ANQGSEA. Trimming stripped 3 bases from V and 0 bases from J, with 10 bases between. The CDR3 runs to 14 residues. CDR3 coding DNA: TGCAGCGTTGAGGGGACCTCTAGCACAGATACGCAGTATTTT. It is translated as CSVEGTSSTDTQYF.

The chain recombines TRBV20-1 with TRBJ1-2, with unresolved D. The germline V gene has CDR1 DFQATT and CDR2 SNEGSKA (reference sequence). The V and J ends lost 5 bases and 4 bases respectively, with 11 bases between them. CDR3 size: 12 residues. The CDR3 loop reads CSAVVSPYGYTF. Here the CDR3 DNA reads TGCAGTGCTGTTGTCTCGCCCTATGGCTACACCTTC.

This clonotype came up a few times. The CDR3 protein is CSVELGAEQYF. CDR3 bases: TGCAGCGTTGAACTGGGTGCCGAGCAGTACTTC. V is TRBV29-1 and J is TRBJ2-7; D remains ambiguous. Germline V lookup: CDR1 SQVTM, CDR2 ANQGSEA. V gave up 2 bases and J gave up 6 bases, with 8 bases separating them. The CDR3 is 11 residues long.